The text below deals with one T cell receptor beta chain. CDR1 is DFQATT and CDR2 is SNEGSKA in the germline V gene (reference sequence). The V and J ends lost 3 bases and 9 bases respectively, with 18 bases between them. This CDR3 is built from 14 residues. Original data processing: Cell counts per sample came from amplifying reference gene primers. Method: immunoSEQ multiplex PCR; TCRdb's copy keeps in-frame clones and lacks some. V and J calls and clone size are given by that table; D and trimming were obtained from the DNA. The sample lists about 33,000 clones; around 83% were seen once. These data are taken from a study of blood T cell repertoires in COVID-19. Across the study: Sites across the United States, Italy and Spain contributed samples from acute and convalescent COVID-19. PBMCs, B-cell-depleted T cells, or T cells were the source of the cDNA or gDNA that made up the material.

The clonotype comes from a human donor in a cohort sampled during active COVID-19. V usage is TRBV20-1 and J usage is TRBJ2-1; possibly TRBD2 for D (6 bases). Sequences were obtained from peripheral blood. This chain's CDR3 is CSASVLNRRGEQFF. In DNA, the CDR3 is TGCAGTGCTAGTGTCTTAAACAGGAGGGGTGAGCAGTTCTTC.